These T cell receptor beta chains were read from a single sample in a study of graft-versus-host responses after intestinal transplantation. Produced via immunoSEQ multiplex PCR; TCRdb's table is partial and in-frame only. The sample has about 130,000 clones, roughly 92% seen once; the top ten hold over 0.15%. Their target antigens are unknown. The sample here was unstimulated CD4+ T cells sorted from spleen or lymph node cells, taken before intestinal transplant. These receptors all stem from a human donor who received an intestinal transplant. CDR3s include the opening cysteine and the closing phenylalanine or tryptophan. A D gene is named only where the DNA matches it firmly. Clone size, where shown, is once, few, many, or a class for clones that have expanded.

TRBJ1-3 | . | TRBV9 | . | 11 | TGTGCCAGCAGCTCCGGAAACACCATATATTTT | CASSSGNTIYF
TRBJ2-7 | . | TRBV7-9 | . | 15 | TGTGCCAGCAGCCCGTCACGGGTAGGGTACTACGAGCAGTACTTC | CASSPSRVGYYEQYF
TRBJ1-4 | TRBD1 | TRBV9 | . | 15 | TGTGCCAGCAGCGTCTCCGGGACAGGGAATGAAAAACTGTTTTTT | CASSVSGTGNEKLFF
TRBJ2-7 | . | TRBV27 | . | 14 | TGTGCCAGCAGCCCGCTCCGGGACCGCTACGAGCAGTACTTC | CASSPLRDRYEQYF
TRBJ1-1 | . | TRBV27 | . | 10 | TGTGCCAGTGGGGGCACTGAAGCTTTCTTT | CASGGTEAFF
TRBJ1-5 | . | TRBV30 | . | 13 | TGTGCCTGGAGTGTGGGTATGAGGCAGCCCCAGCATTTT | CAWSVGMRQPQHF
TRBJ1-1 | TRBD1 | TRBV5-1 | once | 15 | TGCGCCAGCACCCACGGGGACAGGCTGAACACTGAAGCTTTCTTT | CASTHGDRLNTEAFF
TRBJ2-1 | . | TRBV5-4 | . | 15 | TGTGCCAGCAGCTTGGTGCCAGCGGACTACAATGAGCAGTTCTTC | CASSLVPADYNEQFF
TRBJ2-3 | TRBD2 | TRBV7-8 | once | 16 | TGTGCCAGCAGCTTATCGGGCGGGGGGGCGAGGGATACGCAGTATTTT | CASSLSGGGARDTQYF
TRBJ2-7 | . | TRBV6-6 | . | 15 | TGTGCCAGCACCGAAAGGACAGAAAATCCCTACGAGCAGTACTTC | CASTERTENPYEQYF
TRBJ2-3 | TRBD2 | TRBV15 | once | 14 | TGTGCCACCAGCAGGACTAGCGGGGGCCCTACGCAGTATTTT | CATSRTSGGPTQYF
TRBJ2-2 | . | TRBV11-2 | . | 16 | TGTGCCAGCAGCCCCCGTCTTGCGGCGAACACCGGGGAGCTGTTTTTT | CASSPRLAANTGELFF
TRBJ1-1 | TRBD1 | TRBV30 | . | 13 | TGTGCCTGGGGCCGACCGGGACAGGTTGAAGCTTTCTTT | CAWGRPGQVEAFF
TRBJ2-7 | TRBD2 | TRBV7-2 | once | 17 | TGTGCCAGCAGCCTCGGAATAGCGGGGGGGCTACCCTACGAGCAGTACTTC | CASSLGIAGGLPYEQYF
TRBJ2-5 | TRBD1 | TRBV5-1 | . | 14 | TGCGCCAGCAGCGGGACAGGGGTTTTGGAGACCCAGTACTTC | CASSGTGVLETQYF
TRBJ1-1 | TRBD1 | TRBV5-5 | . | 14 | TGTGCCAGCAGCCAGACAGGGGCGATCACTGAAGCTTTCTTT | CASSQTGAITEAFF
TRBJ2-7 | . | TRBV5-1 | . | 14 | TGCGCCAGCAGCTTGGTAGGGACAACCTACGAGCAGTACTTC | CASSLVGTTYEQYF
TRBJ2-1 | . | TRBV6-4 | . | 13 | TGTGCCAGCAGTGACGGTCTGGCCCGAGAGCAGTTCTTC | CASSDGLAREQFF
TRBJ1-4 | . | TRBV28 | . | 15 | TGTGCCAGCAGTTCTGGGGGGCCGACTAATGAAAAACTGTTTTTT | CASSSGGPTNEKLFF
TRBJ1-2 | . | TRBV6-1 | . | 14 | TGTGCCAGCAGTGATGTTAAAGAAAACTATGGCTACACCTTC | CASSDVKENYGYTF
TRBJ1-2 | . | TRBV6-1 | . | 12 | TGTGCCAGCAGTTCGGGGCCCTATGGCTACACCTTC | CASSSGPYGYTF
TRBJ2-5 | TRBD1 | TRBV7-9 | few | 16 | TGTGCCAGCAGCTTAGTGGGGACAGGGGTTCAAGAGACCCAGTACTTC | CASSLVGTGVQETQYF
TRBJ2-5 | . | TRBV5-8 | . | 14 | TGTGCCAGCAGCTTGGCGGGTGGTCCGGAGACCCAGTACTTC | CASSLAGGPETQYF
TRBJ1-3 | . | TRBV19 | few | 14 | TGTGCCAGTAGTACCCGGTGGTCTGGAAACACCATATATTTT | CASSTRWSGNTIYF
TRBJ1-1 | TRBD1 | TRBV27 | . | 15 | TGTGCCAGCAGCCAACAAAGGACAGGAGACACTGAAGCTTTCTTT | CASSQQRTGDTEAFF
TRBJ2-7 | . | TRBV10-1 | . | 14 | TGCGCCAGCAGATTACTATCGGGCCCGTACGAGCAGTACTTC | CASRLLSGPYEQYF
TRBJ2-2 | . | TRBV7-2 | . | 15 | TGTGCCAGCAGCTTACGGACAACGAACACCGGGGAGCTGTTTTTT | CASSLRTTNTGELFF
TRBJ2-3 | . | TRBV27 | once | 13 | TGTGCCAGCAGTTTTAGGGTCACAGATACGCAGTATTTT | CASSFRVTDTQYF
TRBJ2-1 | . | TRBV14 | . | 18 | TGTGCCAGCAGCCCAGACCGTGTGAGGGACACCTGGGGACATGAGCAGTTCTTC | CASSPDRVRDTWGHEQFF
TRBJ2-7 | . | TRBV5-4 | . | 14 | TGTGCCAGCAGCTTACAGGGTATATCGGGGGAGCAGTACTTC | CASSLQGISGEQYF
TRBJ2-1 | . | TRBV5-6 | . | 15 | TGTGCCAGCAACGGCCTGACAGGGAGGAGGGATGAGCAGTTCTTC | CASNGLTGRRDEQFF
TRBJ2-3 | . | TRBV6-1 | . | 13 | TGTGCCAGCAGTGAACCTGAGACTAGAGTTCAGTATTTT | CASSEPETRVQYF
TRBJ1-5 | TRBD1 | TRBV5-1 | . | 14 | TGCGCCAGCAGTACCGGGACAGTCGGCCAGCCCCAGCATTTT | CASSTGTVGQPQHF
TRBJ1-5 | TRBD1 | TRBV19 | once | 15 | TGTGCCAGTAGTTCCGGGACAGGGCGCAATCAGCCCCAGCATTTT | CASSSGTGRNQPQHF
TRBJ2-4 | . | TRBV5-1 | . | 17 | TGCGCCAGCAGCTTTTCTGCGGGGTCCGTAGCCAAAAACATTCAGTACTTC | CASSFSAGSVAKNIQYF
TRBJ1-4 | TRBD1 | TRBV11-2 | . | 15 | TGTGCCAGCAGCCACTACAGGGGTGTTAATGAAAAACTGTTTTTT | CASSHYRGVNEKLFF
TRBJ1-1 | . | TRBV5-5 | . | 12 | TGTGCCAGCAGCAGAATGGACACTGAAGCTTTCTTT | CASSRMDTEAFF
TRBJ1-5 | . | TRBV29-1 | . | 10 | TGCAGCGAATTCAATCAGCCCCAGCATTTT | CSEFNQPQHF
TRBJ1-4 | . | TRBV12-2 | . | 15 | TGTGCAAGTCGCCCCAGGGGGTTGTTTAATGAAAAACTGTTTTTT | CASRPRGLFNEKLFF
TRBJ2-1 | . | TRBV7-6 | . | 13 | TGTGCCAGCAGCTCCGGACGGAACAATGAGCAGTTCTTC | CASSSGRNNEQFF
TRBJ2-2 | . | TRBV30 | . | 13 | TGTGCCGTAGGGGGGGCGAACACCGGGGAGCTGTTTTTT | CAVGGANTGELFF
TRBJ1-1 | . | TRBV18 | . | 17 | TGTGCCAGCTCACCGATAATTGGATCCGGGTCGATAACTGAAGCTTTCTTT | CASSPIIGSGSITEAFF
TRBJ1-3 | . | TRBV6-1 | . | 14 | TGTGCCAGCACTGGACAGTTCTCTGGAAACACCATATATTTT | CASTGQFSGNTIYF
TRBJ2-1 | TRBD2 | TRBV11-2 | . | 15 | TGTGCCAGCAGCTTACGAGCGGGGGGGTCCAATGAGCAGTTCTTC | CASSLRAGGSNEQFF
TRBJ1-2 | . | TRBV6-1 | . | 14 | TGTGCCAGCAGTGATTTCCGAACCCGCTATGGCTACACCTTC | CASSDFRTRYGYTF
TRBJ2-6 | . | TRBV5-1 | . | 15 | TGCGCCAGCAGCTTGGTTAGCTCTGGGGCCAACGTCCTGACTTTC | CASSLVSSGANVLTF
TRBJ1-6 | . | TRBV5-1 | . | 14 | TGCGCCAGCAGCTTGGACGGGTCGAATTCACCCCTCCACTTT | CASSLDGSNSPLHF
TRBJ2-7 | TRBD2 | TRBV5-1 | . | 14 | TGCGCCAGCAGCTTGGAGGCGGGAGCCTACGAGCAGTACTTC | CASSLEAGAYEQYF
TRBJ2-5 | . | TRBV11-2 | . | 13 | TGTGCCAGCAGCTTAGTAGTCGGAGAGACCCAGTACTTC | CASSLVVGETQYF
TRBJ2-5 | TRBD2 | TRBV5-4 | once | 15 | TGTGCCAGCAGCTACGCTAGCGGGGGGAGAGAGACCCAGTACTTC | CASSYASGGRETQYF
TRBJ2-7 | TRBD1 | TRBV18 | . | 14 | TGTGCCAGCTCACAGACAGGGGGCTCCTACGAGCAGTACTTC | CASSQTGGSYEQYF
TRBJ1-1 | . | TRBV25-1 | . | 12 | TGTGCCAGCAGTGGGGGATGGACTGAAGCTTTCTTT | CASSGGWTEAFF
TRBJ2-5 | . | TRBV4-2 | . | 16 | TGTGCCAGCAGCCAAGACTGGGACAACAGCCGAGAGACCCAGTACTTC | CASSQDWDNSRETQYF
TRBJ1-5 | . | TRBV6-1 | . | 16 | TGTGCCATCAGTGAGCGAGGACACGTTAGCAATCAGCCCCAGCATTTT | CAISERGHVSNQPQHF
TRBJ1-2 | TRBD1 | TRBV5-5 | . | 14 | TGTGCCAGCAGCCTGACAGGGAGTTTCTATGGCTACACCTTC | CASSLTGSFYGYTF
TRBJ1-2 | . | TRBV6-5 | . | 14 | TGTGCCAGCAGATCGGGTGTTTCGAGCTATGGCTACACCTTC | CASRSGVSSYGYTF
TRBJ2-2 | TRBD1 | TRBV2 | . | 13 | TGTGCCAGCAGTCGACAGGGTACTAGGGAGCTGTTTTTT | CASSRQGTRELFF
TRBJ2-7 | TRBD2 | TRBV5-4 | . | 15 | TGTGCCAGCAGCCTCGCTAGCGGGGGGCTATACGAGCAGTACTTC | CASSLASGGLYEQYF
TRBJ2-2 | . | TRBV18 | . | 12 | TGTGCCAGCTCACCGAGGCCCGGGGAGCTGTTTTTT | CASSPRPGELFF
TRBJ1-1 | . | TRBV19 | . | 13 | TGTGCCAGTAGTCCTACAGGGAGAACTGAAGCTTTCTTT | CASSPTGRTEAFF